This entry features one T cell receptor (beta chain) sequence. The table came from immunoSEQ multiplex PCR; TCRdb's copy has only in-frame clones and leaves some out. The sample carries about 3,000 clones, 83% recorded once. CDR3 length equals 12 residues. Germline V gene data show CDR1 as SGHAT and CDR2 as FQNNGV. Trimming removed 5 bases from V and 9 bases from J, with 12 bases in between. The sample is drawn from a study of immune evolution from preneoplasia to lung adenocarcinoma. Material for sequencing was FFPE adjacent normal lung tissue. The rearrangement links TRBV11-2 to TRBJ2-3; no clear D gene. The clonotype was recovered from a person in their 70s with lung adenocarcinoma. The CDR3 is CASSPDRLTQYF. CDR3 nucleotide sequence: TGTGCCAGCAGCCCCGATAGGCTGACGCAGTATTTT.